This TCR beta chain comes out of a study of T-cell reconstitution after alpha-beta-depleted transplantation in children. This clonotype showed up many times. The antigen is undetermined. Study-wide findings and caveats: Newly made T cells mostly supplied T-cell counts and diversity one year after transplant. Surviving thymic progenitors and recipient T cells were the source of high TCRbeta diversity at day 60 in some patients. The origin of alpha-beta T cells about two months after transplant was reportedly several hundred expanded graft clones.

TCRbeta library preparation incorporated unique molecular identifiers. TCRdb reprocessed the PCR reads via MiXCR and lists one record per CDR3 protein. The table shows 200,000 to 250,000 distinct CDR3 sequences, with roughly 11% occurring only once. CDR3 length: 15 residues. V was pared by 0 bases and J by 3 bases, with 10 bases between. The germline V gene encodes CDR1 SGHRS and CDR2 YFSETQ. The sequenced sample was PBMCs, obtained before TCRalphabeta/CD19-depleted stem cell transplant. This sequence joins TRBV5-1 and TRBJ2-1; D ambiguous. The TCR was taken from a child younger than two with acute myeloid leukemia, due to receive a stem cell transplant. DNA for the CDR3: TGCGCCAGCAGCTTGGGTTCTCCTAACTACAATGAGCAGTTCTTC. This translates into CASSLGSPNYNEQFF.